The 14 T cell receptor beta chains reported below all come from one sample, sequenced in a study of blood T cells in healthy people across ages. A J-beta primer mix and a sample-barcoded 5' primer were used in a second PCR of about 7 to 12 cycles. Via MiXCR, TCRdb re-called the 5' RACE reads, giving one row per CDR3 protein. The repertoire holds roughly 1.9 million distinct CDR3 sequences, with around 42% as singletons. Input material: blood. The receptor source for this set is a human donor in good health.

This chain links TRBV20-1 with TRBJ2-5; TRBD2 aligns across 11 bases. CDR3 length: 15 amino acids. Losses at the gene ends were 1 base for V and 3 bases for J; bases not matched to a gene: 4. CDR1 and CDR2 (germline): DFQATT, SNEGSKA (reference sequence). CDR3 region: CSARVRLAGKETQYF. CDR3 nucleotides: TGCAGTGCTAGAGTTAGACTAGCGGGAAAAGAGACCCAGTACTTC.

Remarks on this clonotype: Compared with germline, one end of the junction differs, possibly owing to a read error. The chain links TRBV6-6 to TRBJ1-2; D unclear. The CDR3 totals 13 residues. In germline, CDR1 is MNHNY, CDR2 SVGAGI (reference sequence). For the CDR3, the DNA is TGTGCCAGCAGTTACCAGGCTAACTATGACTACACCTTC. Its translation is CASSYQANYDYTF.

The rearrangement joins TRBV28 to TRBJ2-7; D is unresolved. The germline V and J ends were trimmed by 1 base and 3 bases, with 13 bases remaining between them. CDR3 length equals 15 residues. Germline CDR1 and CDR2: MDHEN and SYDVKM. The DNA of the CDR3 is TGTGCCAGCAGTTTATCACTAATCGTCTTCTACGAGCAGTACTTC. Amino acids: CASSLSLIVFYEQYF.

CDR3 DNA sequence: TGCAGCGTTGGTGACAGCGTGAGTGAAGCTTTCTTT. Residues: CSVGDSVSEAFF. V gene TRBV29-1 combines with J gene TRBJ1-1; a weak D match, TRBD1 (5 bases). Between the trimmed V and J ends, which lost 4 bases and 7 bases, there was a span of 13 bases. CDR1 and CDR2 from the germline V gene are SQVTM and ANQGSEA. CDR3 length equals 12 residues.

This sequence joins TRBV12-3 or TRBV12-4 and TRBJ2-1, with 8 bases identical to TRBD1. The J call is uncertain, as TRBJ2-7 better fits the DNA end. This CDR3 contains 16 residues. The CDR3 nucleotides read TGTGCCAGCAGTTTAGCGGGACAGGTTAGACCCTACGAGCAGTACTTC. Translating it yields CASSLAGQVRPYEQYF.

The CDR3 protein is CAIRGTDRNNSPLHF. CDR3 sequence (DNA): TGTGCCATCAGAGGGACCGATAGAAATAATTCACCCCTCCACTTT. This chain uses TRBV10-3 with TRBJ1-6, with a possible D match to TRBD1 (5 bases). The CDR3 extends over 15 amino acids. The V and J ends lost 6 bases and 5 bases respectively, with 14 bases between them. Per germline, CDR1 ENHRY and CDR2 SYGVKD.

In its sample, this clonotype was seen a few times. CDR3 nucleotide sequence: TGTGCCTCGACTAGCGGAACCTACAATGAGCAGTTCTTC. As protein: CASTSGTYNEQFF. The rearrangement joins TRBV10-3 to TRBJ2-1; 9 bases are a match to TRBD2. CDR1 is ENHRY, CDR2 SYGVKD, per germline. CDR3 length: 13 residues. The V segment lost 11 bases and the J segment 2 bases; nucleotides outside the gene matches: 4.

This chain joins TRBV9 and TRBJ1-2, with unresolved D. Germline V gene lookup returns CDR1 SGDLS and CDR2 YYNGEE. The CDR3 loop spans 13 amino acids. V was cut by 2 bases and J by 2 bases, with 7 bases left in between. The CDR3: CASSVGENYGYTF. The CDR3 DNA reads TGTGCCAGCAGCGTCGGGGAGAACTATGGCTACACCTTC. The full variable domain, in which reference TRBV9 and TRBJ1-2 provide the parts outside the CDR3, is DSGVTQTPKHLITATGQRVTLRCSPRSGDLSVYWYQQSLDQGLQFLIQYYNGEERAKGNILERFSAQQFPDLHSELNLSSLELGDSALYFCASSVGENYGYTFGSGTRLTVV.

This clonotype was counted between two and nine times. The chain recombines TRBV12-3 or TRBV12-4 with TRBJ1-5; unclear D gene. Trimming cost V 9 bases and J 0 bases, with 27 bases left between them. The CDR3 extends over 19 amino acids. Here the CDR3 DNA reads TGTGCCAGATATTACGACGGAGGAGACTTTTTTTATAGCAATCAGCCCCAGCATTTT. It codes for CARYYDGGDFFYSNQPQHF.

This clonotype was found a few times. V and J are TRBV6-1 and TRBJ2-3; tentative D call: TRBD2 (6 bases). Germline values: CDR1 MNHNS, CDR2 SASEGT. The CDR3 extends over 15 amino acids. V dropped 2 bases and J dropped 5 bases, with 14 bases sitting between them. CDR3 sequence reads: CASSERPTRGDTQYF. The CDR3 DNA reads TGTGCCAGCAGTGAAAGGCCGACTAGGGGAGATACGCAGTATTTT.

This clonotype showed up just once. The rearrangement joins TRBV28 to TRBJ2-1, with 13 bases aligning to TRBD2. V was clipped by 5 bases and J by 12 bases; unmatched bases: 10. Germline-derived CDR1 and CDR2 are MDHEN and SYDVKM. The CDR3 spans 15 residues. CDR3 nucleotides: TGTGCCAGCAGTGAGACTAGCGGGGGGCCGGTTGGGCAGTTCTTC. Its translation: CASSETSGGPVGQFF.

This rearrangement joins TRBV7-9 to TRBJ2-5; 8 bases fit TRBD2. The CDR3 has 16 residues. V was pared by 3 bases and J by 5 bases, with 11 bases of the junction left unmatched. Germline V gene sequence: CDR1 SEHNR, CDR2 FQNEAQ (reference sequence). The CDR3 coding sequence is TGTGCCAGCAGCTTCGGTATCCGGGGGGGGATGGAGACCCAGTACTTC. Its translation is CASSFGIRGGMETQYF. The entire variable domain, with the rest obtained from reference TRBV7-9 and TRBJ2-5, is as follows: DTGVSQNPRHKITKRGQNVTFRCDPISEHNRLYWYRQTLGQGPEFLTYFQNEAQLEKSRLLSDRFSAERPKGSFSTLEIQRTEQGDSAMYLCASSFGIRGGMETQYFGPGTRLLVL.

V and J are TRBV29-1 and TRBJ2-3; D uncertain. The germline gives CDR1 SQVTM, CDR2 ANQGSEA. This CDR3 spans 11 amino acids. Trimming stripped 4 bases from V and 1 base from J, with 3 bases between. The CDR3 reads CSVVRTDTQYF. DNA of the CDR3: TGCAGCGTTGTTCGCACAGATACGCAGTATTTT.

This clonotype appeared a few times. The rearrangement links TRBV10-3 to TRBJ1-2, with 7 positions matching TRBD1. Germline CDR1 and CDR2: ENHRY and SYGVKD. The CDR3 loop spans 12 amino acids. With V trimmed by 6 bases and J by 7 bases, 5 bases remained unmatched. The CDR3 DNA reads as TGTGCCATCAGCGAGACAGGGTCTGGCTACACCTTC. It is translated as CAISETGSGYTF.